Listed below are T cell receptor beta chains from one sample, sequenced in a study of T cells after yellow fever vaccination. Each CDR3 protein is one row after TCRdb ran MiXCR on the 5' RACE reads. The sample includes around 310,000 distinct CDR3 sequences, 3% to 4.5% seen only once; the top ten take approximately 24%. The source material was PBMCs, sampled 5 days after the yellow fever booster vaccination. Receptor source: a man aged 18-30 years who received the YFV17D yellow fever vaccine. Both conserved end residues are part of each CDR3. A D gene is named only where the DNA matches it firmly. Clone sizes are given selectively: once, few, many, or a class where the clone is expanded.

j_call	v_call	d_call	clone_size	cdr3_aa	cdr3_nt
TRBJ2-5	TRBV4-1	TRBD2	few	CASRIGLAGGETQYF	TGCGCCAGCAGGATAGGACTAGCGGGGGGTGAGACCCAGTACTTC
TRBJ1-1	TRBV7-2	NA	many	CASSLGTGENTEAFF	TGTGCCAGCAGCTTAGGCACGGGCGAGAACACTGAAGCTTTCTTT
TRBJ2-7	TRBV5-1	TRBD1	few	CASSRGYGTGVYEQYF	TGCGCCAGCAGCAGGGGTTACGGGACAGGGGTGTACGAGCAGTACTTC
TRBJ1-1	TRBV6-2/TRBV6-3	TRBD1	many	CASSYDLTGEATEAFF	TGTGCCAGCAGTTACGACCTGACAGGGGAGGCCACTGAAGCTTTCTTT
TRBJ1-2	TRBV29-1	NA	many	CSVVSESGYTF	TGCAGCGTTGTATCGGAGAGTGGCTACACCTTC
TRBJ2-1	TRBV7-9	NA	few	CASSLAQDEQFF	TGTGCCAGCAGCTTAGCCCAGGATGAGCAGTTCTTC
TRBJ2-2	TRBV20-1	TRBD1	few	CSANQGARIGELFF	TGCAGTGCTAACCAGGGGGCGCGGATCGGGGAGCTGTTTTTT
TRBJ2-1	TRBV20-1	TRBD2	few	CSASLAGGPVEQFF	TGCAGTGCTAGTCTAGCGGGGGGGCCGGTTGAGCAGTTCTTC
TRBJ1-1	TRBV6-2/TRBV6-3	NA	many	CASSYLGPEAFF	TGTGCCAGCAGTTACCTGGGTCCTGAAGCTTTCTTT
TRBJ2-3	TRBV27	TRBD2	NA	CASSPNQFGLAGTQYF	TGTGCCAGCAGTCCCAACCAGTTCGGACTAGCAGGAACGCAGTATTTT
TRBJ2-7	TRBV5-4	NA	few	CASSLAPQAYEQYF	TGTGCCAGCAGCTTGGCTCCACAAGCCTACGAGCAGTACTTC
TRBJ2-7	TRBV7-8	NA	many	CASSLGEMYEQYF	TGTGCCAGCAGCTTAGGTGAAATGTACGAGCAGTACTTC
TRBJ1-2	TRBV4-1	TRBD1	few	CASSQRQGLNYGYTF	TGCGCCAGCAGCCAGAGACAGGGCCTTAACTATGGCTACACCTTC
TRBJ1-4	TRBV27	NA	few	CASSPSGSGGEKLFF	TGTGCCAGCAGTCCATCAGGGTCAGGAGGTGAAAAACTGTTTTTT
TRBJ2-3	TRBV5-1	TRBD2	few	CASSLASSGETDTQYF	TGCGCCAGCAGCTTGGCCTCTAGCGGGGAGACAGATACGCAGTATTTT
TRBJ2-5	TRBV24-1	NA	NA	CATSAATRRGTQYF	TGTGCCACCAGTGCAGCCACCCGGCGGGGGACCCAGTACTTC
TRBJ2-2	TRBV24-1	TRBD1	few	CATSDPGTGRTGELFF	TGTGCCACCAGTGACCCCGGGACAGGGCGGACCGGGGAGCTGTTTTTT
TRBJ1-2	TRBV6-6	NA	NA	CASSYGWGYTF	TGTGCCAGCAGTTACGGGTGGGGCTACACCTTC
TRBJ2-3	TRBV6-5	NA	many	CASSPGQERDTQYF	TGTGCCAGCAGTCCGGGGCAAGAGAGGGATACGCAGTATTTT
TRBJ2-7	TRBV20-1	NA	few	CSASAGAPGDEQYF	TGCAGTGCTAGCGCGGGGGCGCCCGGGGACGAGCAGTACTTC
TRBJ1-1	TRBV5-6	NA	few	CASSSGGRGLYTEAFF	TGTGCCAGCAGTTCAGGAGGCCGGGGGCTATACACTGAAGCTTTCTTT
TRBJ2-2	TRBV5-1	NA	many	CASGEQGTGELFF	TGCGCCAGCGGCGAGCAGGGCACCGGGGAGCTGTTTTTT
TRBJ2-5	TRBV27	NA	NA	CASSLIGGQETQYF	TGTGCCAGCAGTTTAATCGGGGGCCAAGAGACCCAGTACTTC
TRBJ2-5	TRBV27	NA	NA	CASRGGTQETQYF	TGTGCCAGCAGAGGGGGAACGCAAGAGACCCAGTACTTC
TRBJ2-5	TRBV19	NA	few	CASSIGGGLETQYF	TGTGCCAGTAGTATAGGTGGGGGATTAGAGACCCAGTACTTC
TRBJ2-2	TRBV25-1	NA	few	CASSEFRATGELFF	TGTGCCAGCAGTGAATTCCGAGCCACCGGGGAGCTGTTTTTT
TRBJ1-5	TRBV6-1	NA	NA	CASSDGSSPQHF	TGTGCCAGCAGTGACGGATCATCGCCCCAGCATTTT
TRBJ2-7	TRBV4-3	NA	many	CASSQDLGVYEQYF	TGCGCCAGCAGCCAAGATCTGGGTGTTTACGAGCAGTACTTC
TRBJ2-5	TRBV10-3	TRBD1	many	CAISEADRGETQYF	TGTGCCATCAGTGAGGCCGACAGGGGAGAGACCCAGTACTTC
TRBJ2-7	TRBV27	NA	few	CASSLLGQGAYEQYF	TGTGCCAGCAGTTTATTAGGGCAGGGTGCGTACGAGCAGTACTTC
TRBJ2-1	TRBV5-1	NA	many	CASSLAGGASYNEQFF	TGCGCCAGCAGCTTGGCTGGGGGGGCCTCCTACAATGAGCAGTTCTTC
TRBJ1-2	TRBV12-3/TRBV12-4	NA	NA	CASIPGGLETVIHGYTF	TGTGCCAGCATCCCCGGAGGGCTCGAGACGGTTATTCATGGCTACACCTTC
TRBJ2-7	TRBV4-1	NA	many	CASSQGLVVSYEQYF	TGCGCCAGCAGCCAAGGACTAGTGGTCTCCTACGAGCAGTACTTC
TRBJ1-1	TRBV25-1	NA	NA	CASSERGVNTEAFF	TGTGCCAGCAGTGAAAGGGGGGTGAACACTGAAGCTTTCTTT
TRBJ1-2	TRBV7-2	NA	many	CASSLGTLGDGYTF	TGTGCCAGCAGCTTAGGGACTCTCGGCGATGGCTACACCTTC
TRBJ1-1	TRBV7-2	TRBD1	few	CASSPRTGAAGTEAFF	TGTGCCAGCAGCCCCCGGACAGGGGCGGCGGGCACTGAAGCTTTCTTT
TRBJ2-3	TRBV20-1	NA	few	CSATRVWADTQYF	TGCAGTGCTACCAGGGTGTGGGCAGATACGCAGTATTTT
TRBJ1-5	TRBV27	NA	NA	CASSLYRGPYDNQPQHF	TGTGCCAGCAGTTTATATAGGGGACCATACGACAATCAGCCCCAGCATTTT
TRBJ2-1	TRBV20-1	NA	NA	CSAPRFEYNEQFF	TGCAGTGCTCCTCGGTTCGAGTACAATGAGCAGTTCTTC
TRBJ1-6	TRBV20-1	NA	few	CSAREAADSPLHF	TGCAGTGCTAGAGAGGCAGCAGATTCACCCCTCCACTTT
TRBJ2-2	TRBV12-3/TRBV12-4	NA	few	CASSLAGRHTGELFF	TGTGCCAGCAGTTTAGCAGGTCGTCACACCGGGGAGCTGTTTTTT
TRBJ1-4	TRBV19	NA	few	CASSIQPLNEKLFF	TGTGCCAGTAGTATTCAACCCTTGAATGAAAAACTGTTTTTT
TRBJ2-7	TRBV4-3	NA	NA	CASSQDSRGHEQYF	TGCGCCAGCAGCCAAGATAGCCGGGGACACGAGCAGTACTTC
TRBJ2-5	TRBV11-1	NA	few	CASTGMEETQYF	TGTGCCAGCACGGGGATGGAGGAGACCCAGTACTTC
TRBJ2-3	TRBV7-2	TRBD2	many	CASSLRRGGSTDTQYF	TGTGCCAGCAGCTTACGCCGGGGGGGGTCCACAGATACGCAGTATTTT
TRBJ2-3	TRBV7-2	TRBD2	few	CASFTGTSGTDTQYF	TGTGCCAGCTTCACCGGGACTAGCGGGACAGATACGCAGTATTTT
TRBJ2-5	TRBV19	NA	few	CASSRAGQRQETQYF	TGTGCCAGTAGTAGAGCCGGACAGAGGCAAGAGACCCAGTACTTC
TRBJ1-2	TRBV4-2	NA	NA	CASSELLGPYGYTF	TGTGCCAGCTCCGAATTGCTGGGACCGTATGGCTACACCTTC
TRBJ2-5	TRBV7-2	TRBD2	NA	CASSGGVGLQTQYF	TGTGCCAGCAGCGGGGGGGTCGGGTTGCAGACCCAGTACTTC
TRBJ2-2	TRBV20-1	NA	NA	CSARSGFNTGELFF	TGCAGTGCTCGGAGCGGGTTCAACACCGGGGAGCTGTTTTTT
TRBJ1-5	TRBV6-2/TRBV6-3	TRBD1	few	CASSYSRLRGLNQPQHF	TGTGCCAGCAGTTACTCGAGACTCAGGGGGCTCAATCAGCCCCAGCATTTT
TRBJ2-7	TRBV6-2/TRBV6-3	NA	NA	CASSHSHEQYF	TGTGCCAGCAGCCATAGCCACGAGCAGTACTTC
TRBJ2-7	TRBV7-9	NA	NA	CASSLSVGGYEQYF	TGTGCCAGCAGCTTAAGTGTTGGTGGCTACGAGCAGTACTTC
TRBJ2-7	TRBV4-3	NA	many	CASSQDPGTRDAHEQYF	TGCGCCAGCAGCCAAGATCCCGGAACTAGAGACGCCCACGAGCAGTACTTC
TRBJ2-2	TRBV12-3/TRBV12-4	TRBD2	many	CASSQGLAGHTGELFF	TGTGCCAGCAGTCAGGGACTAGCGGGGCACACCGGGGAGCTGTTTTTT
TRBJ2-1	TRBV5-1	NA	NA	CASSTSGHNEQFF	TGCGCCAGCAGCACCTCAGGGCACAATGAGCAGTTCTTC
TRBJ2-6	TRBV7-3	NA	few	CASSFGDRGANVLTF	TGTGCCAGCAGCTTTGGGGATAGGGGGGCCAACGTCCTGACTTTC
TRBJ1-2	TRBV4-1	NA	NA	CASSQGTGTYGYTF	TGCGCCAGCAGCCAAGGTACGGGGACGTATGGCTACACCTTC
TRBJ2-7	TRBV4-1	NA	many	CASSQVEFHEQYF	TGCGCCAGCAGCCAAGTAGAGTTCCACGAGCAGTACTTC